Below are 30 T cell receptor beta chains sequenced from a single sample in a study of sequential checkpoint blockade in melanoma. As to treatment: randomized to nivolumab then ipilimumab (arm A) or the reverse (arm B). The repertoire was sequenced with immunoSEQ multiplex PCR; TCRdb's copy has only in-frame clones and lacks some. The top ten hold 1.5% to 2% of the sample, which has 37,000 or so clones, around 32% seen once. This specimen was tumor tissue (inferred from file names), taken from a patient given nivolumab and ipilimumab in sequence. These receptor sequences come from a human donor with melanoma.

This clone was detected only a few times. V is TRBV7-5 and J is TRBJ2-2; TRBD2 was called by the table and not checked on the DNA. TRBV7-5 is given as a pseudogene. The CDR3 loop spans 18 amino acids. CDR3 bases: TGTGCCAGCAGCTTAGTTCATGCAGCGGGGGGGCTCACCGGGGAGCTGTTTTTT. Protein sequence: CASSLVHAAGGLTGELFF.

The gene calls are TRBV6-1 and TRBJ1-3; D not certain. V shed 1 base and J shed 2 bases, with 9 bases lying between them. This CDR3 has 15 amino acids. Germline loops: CDR1 MNHNS, CDR2 SASEGT. CDR3 region: CASSEVAWAGNTIYF. The CDR3 DNA reads as TGTGCCAGCAGTGAAGTCGCGTGGGCTGGAAACACCATATATTTT.

This clone was found a few times. The DNA for the CDR3 is TGTGCCAGCAGTACAGGGGGTGGCTATGGCTACACCTTC. As protein: CASSTGGGYGYTF. J is TRBJ1-2 and V is TRBV28, with 8 bases lining up with TRBD1. The CDR3 is 13 residues long. The J segment lost 4 bases and the V segment lost 5 bases, leaving 3 bases of the junction unmatched. Germline V CDR1 and CDR2: MDHEN, SYDVKM.

This clone was counted between two and nine times. Here the CDR3 reads CASSAGLTNTGELFF. The CDR3 DNA sequence: TGTGCCAGCAGCGCGGGACTTACGAACACCGGGGAGCTGTTTTTT. This chain uses TRBV9 with TRBJ2-2, with D perhaps matching TRBD2 (6 bases). The CDR3 length is 15 residues. The germline CDR1 and CDR2 sequences are SGDLS and YYNGEE. Trimming stripped 3 bases from V and 0 bases from J, with 9 bases between.

A few counts support this clone. This CDR3 is CASSLGLAGDFNTGELFF. Here the CDR3 DNA reads TGTGCCAGCAGCTTGGGACTAGCGGGAGATTTTAACACCGGGGAGCTGTTTTTT. The chain employs TRBV11-3 and TRBJ2-2; 14 bases fit TRBD2. Germline V gene sequence: CDR1 SGHNT, CDR2 YENEEA. J gave up 2 bases and V 3 bases, and 5 bases lay outside the gene matches. The CDR3 has 18 residues.

This chain uses TRBV6-8 with TRBJ1-6, with D perhaps matching TRBD1 (5 bases). This CDR3 is 14 amino acids long. Per germline, CDR1 MNHGY and CDR2 SAAAGT. V dropped 6 bases and J dropped 10 bases, with 16 bases sitting between them. The CDR3 loop reads CASSDRGEGSPLHF. Written as DNA, the CDR3 is TGTGCCAGCAGCGACAGAGGGGAGGGATCACCCCTCCACTTT.

The chain couples TRBV29-1 to TRBJ2-3; 10 nucleotides align to TRBD2. Germline V CDR1 and CDR2: SQVTM, ANQGSEA. Germline trimming cut 3 bases from V and 1 base from J; bases unmatched to any gene: 1. This CDR3 is built from 14 residues. CDR3 sequence reads: CSVDGTSGTDTQYF. As DNA, the CDR3 is TGCAGCGTTGATGGGACTAGCGGCACAGATACGCAGTATTTT.

This clone was counted many times. The V call is TRBV11-3, the J call TRBJ2-3, with 9 bases fitting TRBD2. Germline V gene data show CDR1 as SGHNT and CDR2 as YENEEA. V lost 2 bases to trimming and J lost 5 bases; unmatched junction nucleotides: 5. The CDR3 extends over 15 amino acids. The CDR3 here is CASSLRRGGLDTQYF. In DNA form, the CDR3 reads TGTGCCAGCAGCTTACGGCGGGGGGGCCTAGATACGCAGTATTTT. The full variable domain, in which reference TRBV11-3 and TRBJ2-3 provide the parts outside the CDR3, is EAGVVQSPRYKIIEKKQPVAFWCNPISGHNTLYWYLQNLGQGPELLIRYENEEAVDDSQLPKDRFSAERLKGVDSTLKIQPAELGDSAVYLCASSLRRGGLDTQYFGPGTRLTVL.

The gene calls are TRBV1 and TRBJ1-2; TRBD1, the table's D call, lacks a check against the DNA. TRBV1 has pseudogene status. This CDR3 has 14 residues. DNA of the CDR3: TGCGCCAGCAGCCAAGATGACAGTTACTATGGCTACACCTTC. Protein: CASSQDDSYYGYTF.

The chain is built from TRBV12-5 and TRBJ2-5; D is unresolved. V lost 5 bases to trimming and J lost 1 base, with 14 bases between them. CDR3 length equals 15 residues. Germline V gene sequence: CDR1 LGHNT, CDR2 FRNRAP. Here the CDR3 reads CASGLPPLSQETQYF. As DNA, the CDR3 is TGTGCTAGTGGTCTCCCCCCTTTGAGCCAAGAGACCCAGTACTTC.

The rearrangement links TRBV19 to TRBJ1-3; tentatively, D is TRBD1 (5 bases). The CDR3 is 13 residues long. V dropped 9 bases and J dropped 0 bases, with 9 bases sitting between them. Per germline, CDR1 LNHDA and CDR2 SQIVND (reference sequence). This chain's CDR3 is CASRQSSGNTIYF. In DNA form, the CDR3 reads TGTGCCAGCCGACAGAGCTCTGGAAACACCATATATTTT.

This chain uses TRBV6-8 with TRBJ1-4; D gene unclear. The ends were cut back, 3 bases at V and 5 bases at J, with 7 bases in the middle. CDR1 MNHGY and CDR2 SAAAGT come from the germline V gene. The CDR3 is 13 residues long. CDR3 DNA sequence: TGTGCCAGCAGTTATGAAAGGAATGAAAAACTGTTTTTT. It translates to CASSYERNEKLFF.

CDR3 amino acids: CASSVRDGSYEQYF. In DNA, the CDR3 is TGTGCCAGCAGTGTCCGGGACGGGTCCTACGAGCAGTACTTC. The genes are TRBV25-1 and TRBJ2-7; D is tentatively TRBD1 or TRBD2 (5 bases each). V was cut by 4 bases and J by 1 base, with 11 bases left in between. This CDR3 has 14 amino acids. Per germline, CDR1 MGHDK and CDR2 SYGVNS.

The rearrangement links TRBV5-1 to TRBJ2-2; TRBD1 might be the D (6 bases). The CDR3 has 17 amino acids. V lost 2 bases and J lost 7, with 21 bases in between. Germline CDR1 and CDR2: SGHRS and YFSETQ. DNA of the CDR3: TGCGCCAGCAGCTTTGCACAAAGAACAACAGGGAACGGGGAGCTGTTTTTT. Its protein product is CASSFAQRTTGNGELFF.

This rearrangement joins TRBV10-2 to TRBJ1-1; D unclear. The CDR3 totals 14 residues. Germline CDR1 is WSHSY and CDR2 is SAAADI. V was shortened by 7 bases and J by 1 base, with 13 bases between the two germline ends. The CDR3 is CASTTRRENTEAFF. CDR3 DNA: TGCGCCAGCACAACCCGACGGGAGAACACTGAAGCTTTCTTT.

V is TRBV29-1 and J is TRBJ2-7; TRBD2 is a possible D gene (5 bases). Germline V gene lookup returns CDR1 SQVTM and CDR2 ANQGSEA. The CDR3 is made up of 13 amino acids. V was trimmed by 7 bases and J by 1 base, leaving 14 bases between them. This CDR3 is CSARESGSYEQYF. CDR3 sequence (DNA): TGCAGCGCCCGGGAAAGTGGATCCTACGAGCAGTACTTC.

This clone came up a few times. The chain joins TRBV6-8 to TRBJ2-1; TRBD2 aligns across 12 bases. The V gene's germline CDR1 is MNHGY and CDR2 SAAAGT. CDR3 length: 20 residues. V lost 0 bases, J lost 1 base, and 10 bases stayed unmatched. The DNA of the CDR3 is TGTGCCAGCAGTTACTCGACCGGGACTAGCGGGCACTTTTCCTACAATGAGCAGTTCTTC. As protein: CASSYSTGTSGHFSYNEQFF.

The chain employs TRBV12-5 and TRBJ1-1; no clear D gene. Germline CDR1 is LGHNT and CDR2 is FRNRAP. This CDR3 has 15 amino acids. CDR3 sequence reads: CASISLQVLNTEAFF. DNA for the CDR3: TGTGCCAGCATCTCCCTCCAGGTTTTGAACACTGAAGCTTTCTTT.

This clone was detected only a few times. The chain carries TRBV11-3 and TRBJ2-7, with no clear D. V shed 3 bases and J shed 2 bases, with 14 bases lying between them. CDR3 size: 15 residues. Germline CDR1 and CDR2: SGHNT and YENEEA. For the CDR3, the DNA is TGTGCCAGCAGCTTTAGCAGGTCCGGTCCCTACGAGCAGTACTTC. Protein: CASSFSRSGPYEQYF.

This clone was observed a single time. This chain connects TRBV5-1 to TRBJ2-5, with TRBD1 identical over 8 bases. The CDR3 length is 16 residues. Germline V gene lookup returns CDR1 SGHRS and CDR2 YFSETQ. The V gene end was trimmed by 0 bases and the J gene end by 1 base; junction bases not matched to a gene: 5. The CDR3 DNA follows: TGCGCCAGCAGCTTGGTCGGGACAGGAGTCCAAGAGACCCAGTACTTC. Translation: CASSLVGTGVQETQYF. The complete variable domain, with remaining parts taken from reference TRBV5-1 and TRBJ2-5, reads KAGVTQTPRYLIKTRGQQVTLSCSPISGHRSVSWYQQTPGQGLQFLFEYFSETQRNKGNFPGRFSGRQFSNSRSEMNVSTLELGDSALYLCASSLVGTGVQETQYFGPGTRLLVL.

The V call is TRBV18, the J call TRBJ2-3, with a weak D call TRBD2 (7 bases). The CDR3 runs to 17 residues. With 0 bases removed from V and 2 bases from J, the gap between germline ends came to 15 bases. Per the germline V gene, CDR1 is KGHSH and CDR2 is LQKENI. Here the CDR3 reads CASSPPTGGGLTDTQYF. The CDR3 nucleotides are TGTGCCAGCTCACCACCTACGGGCGGGGGCCTCACAGATACGCAGTATTTT.

The V and J genes are TRBV19 and TRBJ1-1; D is unclear. CDR1 is LNHDA, CDR2 SQIVND, per germline (reference sequence). Trimming left V 3 bases short and J 0 bases short, with 17 bases between. CDR3 length: 17 amino acids. The CDR3 loop is CASSIGLSLLMNTEAFF. Here the CDR3 DNA reads TGTGCCAGTAGTATTGGACTCTCTCTCCTTATGAACACTGAAGCTTTCTTT.

V usage is TRBV19 and J usage is TRBJ1-1; 9 positions match TRBD1. The length of the CDR3 is 16 residues. V trimming: 4 bases; J trimming: 0 bases; junction bases outside the gene matches: 6. Germline values: CDR1 LNHDA, CDR2 SQIVND (reference sequence). The CDR3 DNA reads TGTGCCAGTAGTACGCGACAGGGGGAAGTGAACACTGAAGCTTTCTTT. Residues: CASSTRQGEVNTEAFF.

This clone was observed at least ten times. DNA for the CDR3: TGTGCCAGCAGTGCCCGGATGTTTTATGGGGATGAGCAGTTCTTC. Encoded protein: CASSARMFYGDEQFF. The rearrangement joins TRBV9 to TRBJ2-1; no definite D call. This CDR3 region has 15 residues. Trimming left V 5 bases short and J 8 bases short, with 20 bases between. In germline, CDR1 is SGDLS, CDR2 YYNGEE.

This clone has a count of ten or more. The chain carries TRBV7-1 and TRBJ2-1; 10 nucleotides match TRBD2. TRBV7-1 belongs to the ORF category, with a function that is uncertain. J gave up 7 bases and V 5 bases, and 5 bases lay outside the gene matches. The length of the CDR3 is 14 residues. The CDR3 loop reads CASSPRLAGNEQFF. The CDR3 DNA follows: TGTGCCAGCAGCCCACGACTAGCGGGTAATGAGCAGTTCTTC.

This clone was seen a few times. The chain combines TRBV6-8 with TRBJ1-5; D is ambiguous. V lost 0 bases and J 2 bases, leaving 5 bases between the germline ends. This CDR3 contains 14 residues. Germline V gene sequence: CDR1 MNHGY, CDR2 SAAAGT. The chain's CDR3 is CASSYSKGNQPQHF. CDR3 DNA sequence: TGTGCCAGCAGTTACTCGAAGGGCAATCAGCCCCAGCATTTT.

This rearrangement joins TRBV15 to TRBJ2-2, with D tentatively TRBD2 (6 bases). Germline V gene data show CDR1 as LNHNV and CDR2 as YYDKDF (reference sequence). Trimming removed 2 bases at V and 3 bases at J, with 16 bases between. The length of the CDR3 is 17 residues. The CDR3 nucleotides are TGTGCCACCAGCAGACCTCTCCGACTAGACTACACCGGGGAGCTGTTTTTT. It specifies CATSRPLRLDYTGELFF.

The chain combines TRBV19 with TRBJ1-2; D is unresolved. This CDR3 has 15 residues. CDR1 LNHDA and CDR2 SQIVND come from the germline V gene (reference sequence). Trimming took 2 bases from V and 4 from J, leaving 14 bases between them. The CDR3 nucleotides read TGTGCCAGTAGTATATCTAGGATAACCTCCTATGGCTACACCTTC. It encodes CASSISRITSYGYTF.

This chain links TRBV19 with TRBJ2-1; D call uncertain. The ends were cut back, 7 bases at V and 7 bases at J, with 8 bases in the middle. The CDR3 has 11 residues. The germline gives CDR1 LNHDA, CDR2 SQIVND (reference sequence). CDR3: CASKTLNEQFF. The CDR3 coding sequence is TGTGCCAGTAAGACACTTAATGAGCAGTTCTTC.

In this sample, this clone turned up many times. J is TRBJ1-5 and V is TRBV11-3; no clear D gene. V was trimmed by 3 bases and J by 4 bases, leaving 13 bases between them. Looked up from germline, CDR1 is SGHNT and CDR2 is YENEEA. The CDR3 consists of 15 residues. CDR3 DNA: TGTGCCAGCAGCTTGGTGTCAGGCGGTAATCAGCCCCAGCATTTT. Protein product: CASSLVSGGNQPQHF.